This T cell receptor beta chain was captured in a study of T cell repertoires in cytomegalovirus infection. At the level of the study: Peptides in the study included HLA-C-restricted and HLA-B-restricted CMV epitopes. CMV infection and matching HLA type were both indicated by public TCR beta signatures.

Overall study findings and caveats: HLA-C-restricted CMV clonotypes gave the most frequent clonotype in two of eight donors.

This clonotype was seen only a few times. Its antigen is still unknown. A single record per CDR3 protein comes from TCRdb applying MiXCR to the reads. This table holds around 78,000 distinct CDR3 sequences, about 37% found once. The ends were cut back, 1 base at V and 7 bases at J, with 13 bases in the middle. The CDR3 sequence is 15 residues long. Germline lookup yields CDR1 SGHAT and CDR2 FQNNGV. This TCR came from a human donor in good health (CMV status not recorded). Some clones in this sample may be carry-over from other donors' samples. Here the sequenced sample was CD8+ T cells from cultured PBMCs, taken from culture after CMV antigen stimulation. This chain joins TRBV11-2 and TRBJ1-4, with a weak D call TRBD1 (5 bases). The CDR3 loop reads CASSLGARVGEKLFF. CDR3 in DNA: TGTGCCAGCAGCTTAGGGGCCAGGGTTGGTGAAAAACTGTTTTTT.